This T cell receptor beta chain appears in the sequencing data of a study of T cells after yellow fever vaccination. Each CDR3 protein gets one entry after TCRdb re-called the 5' RACE reads with MiXCR. The sample has under 350,000 distinct CDR3 sequences, roughly 4.3% seen once; the top ten hold about 26%. This CDR3 region has 13 residues. V lost 3 bases, J lost 3 bases, and 12 bases lay in between. CDR1 is DFQATT and CDR2 is SNEGSKA in the germline V gene (reference sequence). In this sample, this clonotype turned up a few times. Sequences were derived from PBMCs, sampled 5 days after the yellow fever booster vaccination. The chain uses TRBV20-1 and TRBJ2-7; no firm D call. The TCR originated in a man aged 18 to 29 who received the YFV17D yellow fever vaccine. The chain's CDR3 is CSARSSTLYEQYF. The DNA for the CDR3 is TGCAGTGCTAGGTCGAGCACACTCTACGAGCAGTACTTC.